Listed below are T cell receptor beta chains from one sample, sequenced in a study of shared clonotypes between healthy human individuals. TCRdb's table, derived via immunoSEQ multiplex PCR, lists solely in-frame clones and lacks some. The table has a few million clones, around 94% seen once. The sequenced sample consisted of naive CD4+ T cells sorted from blood. The receptors shown here come from a young man in good health. Both conserved end residues are trimmed from each CDR3. Each record gives: V gene, J gene, D gene, CDR3 protein. A D gene is named only where the DNA matches it firmly.

TRBV5-1	TRBJ2-5	NA	ASSSGTVGETQY
TRBV5-1	TRBJ2-1	TRBD2	ASSFLLAGVDYNEQF
TRBV9	TRBJ2-2	NA	ASSAVNTGELF
TRBV28	TRBJ1-4	NA	ASRTGGSEKLF
TRBV27	TRBJ1-4	TRBD1	ASSSDRDWGEKLF
TRBV5-1	TRBJ1-3	NA	ASRPLGLGNTIY
TRBV4-1	TRBJ1-3	NA	ASSQDNYKWGNTIY
TRBV10-2	TRBJ2-7	TRBD1	ASRETGARQY
TRBV6-5	TRBJ2-2	TRBD1	ASSRQGAGELF
TRBV6-5	TRBJ2-3	NA	ASSTTRATDTQY
TRBV29-1	TRBJ1-1	TRBD1	SVDPRGLFGAF
TRBV5-6	TRBJ2-7	NA	ASSFLRNTGPYEQY
TRBV14	TRBJ2-7	TRBD1	ASSSGQGVYEQY
TRBV30	TRBJ2-7	TRBD1	AWSGTGPHEQY
TRBV11-3	TRBJ2-7	TRBD2	ASSLVKRGSYEQY
TRBV4-3	TRBJ2-3	NA	ASSQDRPGPTDTQY
TRBV19	TRBJ2-2	NA	ASSFGWGWDNTGELF